The 5 T cell receptor beta chains listed next were all sequenced from one sample in a study of CD8 T cells in Susac syndrome. Reverse transcription used roughly 0.5 to 1 ug RNA and random hexamers. From the immunoSEQ multiplex PCR reads, TCRdb called clonotypes with MiXCR, one entry per CDR3 protein. The sample holds under 90,000 distinct CDR3 sequences, 85% to 95% seen once. The sequencing sample was made of CD4+ T cells from PBMCs. All receptors come from a human donor with Susac syndrome.

V usage is TRBV19 and J usage is TRBJ1-5; D is uncertain. Trimming took off 6 bases at V and 7 bases at J, with 13 bases between the two ends. The CDR3 covers 13 residues. Germline CDR1 reads LNHDA; CDR2 reads SQIVND (reference sequence). The CDR3 spells CASRPTGMQPQHF. The CDR3 coding sequence is TGTGCCAGTAGGCCTACGGGAATGCAGCCCCAGCATTTT.

The chain joins TRBV12-3 or TRBV12-4 to TRBJ1-4, with D hard to call. The CDR3 length is 15 residues. The V end lost 1 base, the J end lost 5 bases, and 11 bases lay between the germline ends. CDR3 region: CASSLGGLTNEKLFF. The CDR3 coding sequence is TGTGCCAGCAGTTTAGGAGGACTGACGAATGAAAAACTGTTTTTT.

The chain couples TRBV12-3 or TRBV12-4 to TRBJ2-3; D not resolved. V lost 2 bases and J 6 bases, leaving 12 bases between the germline ends. The CDR3 runs 14 residues. CDR3 loop: CASSLILGPDTQYF. DNA for the CDR3: TGTGCCAGCAGTTTAATCCTGGGCCCGGATACGCAGTATTTT.

The CDR3 region is CASGPLVDEQFF. CDR3 coding DNA: TGTGCCAGCGGTCCACTGGTGGATGAGCAGTTCTTC. The V gene is TRBV6-2 or TRBV6-3, the J gene TRBJ2-1; no clear D. Trimming left V 8 bases short and J 8 bases short, with 13 bases between. From germline, CDR1 is MNHEY and CDR2 SVGEGT. The CDR3 consists of 12 residues.

This clonotype is a singleton in its sample. The CDR3 DNA reads as TGTGCCAGTACCCTCCTGGACAGGACTAATTCACCCCTCCACTTT. Translation: CASTLLDRTNSPLHF. The chain couples TRBV19 to TRBJ1-6, with 7 bases fitting TRBD1. The CDR3 is 15 amino acids. Trimming took 7 bases from V and 6 from J; bases not matched to a gene: 9. Per germline, CDR1 LNHDA and CDR2 SQIVND (reference sequence).